This T cell receptor beta chain was obtained from a study of cytomegalovirus exposure and HLA in healthy donors. Study outcomes and limitations: Whilst most TCR sequences proved rare, a subset of public TCRs occurred across many donors.

Sequencing was performed with immunoSEQ multiplex PCR; in TCRdb, only in-frame clones are kept and a portion is missing. The repertoire includes over 150,000 clones, 85% to 90% of them detected once, and about 2.2% sits in the top ten. The CDR3 consists of 18 residues. CDR1 SGHTA and CDR2 FQGTGA come from the germline V gene. V was cut by 5 bases and J by 3 bases, with 20 bases left in between. Notes on this clone: Its specificity is not known.

The sample comprised PBMCs. The sequence came from a human donor in good health. The chain employs TRBV7-3 and TRBJ2-6, with TRBD2 as a possible D gene (6 bases). The CDR3 sequence: CASSPRYGGLVGANVLTF. CDR3 DNA: TGTGCCAGCAGCCCCCGTTATGGAGGGTTGGTTGGGGCCAACGTCCTGACTTTC.